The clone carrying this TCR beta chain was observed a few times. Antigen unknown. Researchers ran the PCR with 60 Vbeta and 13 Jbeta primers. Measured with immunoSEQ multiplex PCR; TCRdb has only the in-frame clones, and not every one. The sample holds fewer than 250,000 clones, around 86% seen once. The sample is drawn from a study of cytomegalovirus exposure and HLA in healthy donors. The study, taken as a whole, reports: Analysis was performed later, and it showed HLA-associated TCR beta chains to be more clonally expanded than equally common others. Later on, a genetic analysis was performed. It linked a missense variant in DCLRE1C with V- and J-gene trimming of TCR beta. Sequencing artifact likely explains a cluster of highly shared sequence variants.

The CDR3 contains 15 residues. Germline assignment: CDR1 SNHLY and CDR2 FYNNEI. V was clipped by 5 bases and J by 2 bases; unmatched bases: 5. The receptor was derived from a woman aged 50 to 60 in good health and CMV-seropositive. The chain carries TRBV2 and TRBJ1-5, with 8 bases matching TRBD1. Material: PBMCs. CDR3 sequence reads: CASSRDRFGNQPQHF. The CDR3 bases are TGTGCCAGCAGTCGGGACAGGTTCGGCAATCAGCCCCAGCATTTT.